A single sample is the source of the 31 T cell receptor beta chains below, sequenced in a study of blood T cell repertoires in COVID-19. Assay: immunoSEQ multiplex PCR; the TCRdb copy retains only in-frame clones and omits some. The data show approximately 180,000 clones, roughly 76% seen once. Input material: peripheral blood. The receptors shown here come from a woman older than 75 with COVID-19, enrolled during active disease.

The chain combines TRBV5-1 with TRBJ1-2; TRBD1 is a possible D gene (5 bases). Trimming removed 0 bases at V and 4 bases at J, with 19 bases between. This CDR3 spans 17 amino acids. Germline CDR1 and CDR2: SGHRS and YFSETQ. CDR3 amino acids: CASSLEVSLGAVYGYTF. DNA for the CDR3: TGCGCCAGCAGCTTGGAGGTATCGCTAGGGGCTGTCTATGGCTACACCTTC.

This clone was seen once. The chain links TRBV19 to TRBJ1-2; TRBD1 agrees at 9 bases. This CDR3 spans 15 amino acids. Germline CDR1 reads LNHDA; CDR2 reads SQIVND (reference sequence). After removal of 4 bases from V and 7 bases from J, the junction contained 10 bases not matched to a gene. The CDR3 DNA is TGTGCCAGTAGTAGACCGGGACAGGGTGCTTCTGGCTACACCTTC. Amino acids: CASSRPGQGASGYTF.

The chain carries TRBV6-5 and TRBJ1-1, with TRBD1 matching 9 bases. With V trimmed by 8 bases and J by 3 bases, 7 bases remained unmatched. Germline V gene lookup returns CDR1 MNHEY and CDR2 SVGAGI. This CDR3 has 14 residues. This chain's CDR3 is CASRYRGLYTEAFF. The DNA of the CDR3 is TGTGCCAGCCGGTACAGGGGGCTTTACACTGAAGCTTTCTTT.

This sequence joins TRBV5-1 and TRBJ2-1, with D uncertain. V lost 0 bases and J 3 bases, leaving 7 bases between the germline ends. CDR3 length equals 14 residues. Germline V gene sequence: CDR1 SGHRS, CDR2 YFSETQ. The CDR3 spells CASSLDPNYNEQFF. DNA for the CDR3: TGCGCCAGCAGCTTGGATCCTAACTACAATGAGCAGTTCTTC.

The CDR3 DNA reads as TGCGCCAGCAGCTTACAGGGCCCTGAAGCTTTCTTT. It encodes CASSLQGPEAFF. J is TRBJ1-1 and V is TRBV5-1; perhaps TRBD1 as D (6 bases). This CDR3 is 12 amino acids long. Germline V lookup: CDR1 SGHRS, CDR2 YFSETQ. Trimming pared 2 bases from V and 6 bases from J, leaving 8 bases between. The full variable domain, with the rest looked up from reference TRBV5-1 and TRBJ1-1, is KAGVTQTPRYLIKTRGQQVTLSCSPISGHRSVSWYQQTPGQGLQFLFEYFSETQRNKGNFPGRFSGRQFSNSRSEMNVSTLELGDSALYLCASSLQGPEAFFGQGTRLTVV.

This clone appeared a single time. The rearrangement joins TRBV7-9 to TRBJ1-2; D possibly corresponds to TRBD1 (6 bases). This CDR3 is built from 14 residues. Germline assignment: CDR1 SEHNR and CDR2 FQNEAQ (reference sequence). V lost 7 bases and J lost 8, with 20 bases in between. The CDR3 coding sequence is TGTGCCAGCACCCCTTTGACAGGCCTTGGCGGCTACACCTTC. It codes for CASTPLTGLGGYTF.

The chain has TRBV7-9 and TRBJ1-4; D is uncertain. The ends were cut back, 0 bases at V and 6 bases at J, with 14 bases in the middle. Germline V lookup: CDR1 SEHNR, CDR2 FQNEAQ (reference sequence). There are 16 residues in the CDR3. The CDR3 region has the DNA TGTGCCAGCAGCTTAGCGGCTGGCACAGCTGATGAAAAACTGTTTTTT. It encodes CASSLAAGTADEKLFF.

This sequence joins TRBV4-1 and TRBJ2-1; a weak D match, TRBD1 (5 bases). CDR3 length: 17 residues. V lost 5 bases and J lost 7, with 24 bases in between. Germline V gene data show CDR1 as MGHRA and CDR2 as YSYEKL. CDR3 sequence: CASSRGRPTGPQNEQFF. The CDR3 coding sequence is TGCGCCAGCAGCAGGGGTCGTCCCACCGGGCCCCAGAATGAGCAGTTCTTC.

The chain links TRBV27 to TRBJ2-3, with D unclear. Germline loops: CDR1 MNHEY, CDR2 SMNVEV (reference sequence). V lost 3 bases to trimming and J lost 2 bases, with 6 bases between them. The CDR3 totals 13 residues. CDR3 protein: CASSLGYTDTQYF. In DNA form, the CDR3 reads TGTGCCAGCAGTTTGGGCTACACAGATACGCAGTATTTT.

The V gene is TRBV24-1, the J gene TRBJ1-1, with no clear D. The V end lost 4 bases, the J end lost 6 bases, and 20 bases lay between the germline ends. Germline V gene data show CDR1 as KGHDR and CDR2 as SFDVKD. CDR3 length: 16 residues. As DNA, the CDR3 is TGTGCCACCAGTGACCCGAATGGGGAGGCCCAATCTGAAGCTTTCTTT. It specifies CATSDPNGEAQSEAFF.

This clone was observed a few times. CDR3 DNA: TGTGCCAGCACCAACCGGGGGAGATTAGGCCGGGGCGAGCAGTACTTC. Its protein product is CASTNRGRLGRGEQYF. J is TRBJ2-7 and V is TRBV27; D may be TRBD2 (6 bases). CDR1 MNHEY and CDR2 SMNVEV come from the germline V gene (reference sequence). V gave up 7 bases and J gave up 6 bases, with 25 bases separating them. The CDR3 is 16 amino acids.

The rearrangement links TRBV4-3 to TRBJ2-2; tentatively, D is TRBD1 (6 bases). The CDR3 runs to 14 residues. Germline CDR1 and CDR2: LGHNA and YSLEER. Between the trimmed V and J ends, which lost 2 bases and 6 bases, there was a span of 10 bases. The CDR3 region is CASSQTYRAGELFF. Written as DNA, the CDR3 is TGCGCCAGCAGCCAAACATACAGGGCCGGGGAGCTGTTTTTT.

This sequence joins TRBV6-2 or TRBV6-3 and TRBJ2-2; 13 bases agree with TRBD2. This CDR3 spans 17 amino acids. Germline trimming cut 6 bases from V and 4 bases from J; bases unmatched to any gene: 8. Germline V gene sequence: CDR1 MNHEY, CDR2 SVGEGT. This CDR3 reads CASSFGLAGVGTGELFF. The CDR3 bases are TGTGCCAGCAGCTTCGGACTAGCGGGAGTCGGCACCGGGGAGCTGTTTTTT.

V gene TRBV7-9 combines with J gene TRBJ2-7; 9 nucleotides line up with TRBD1. With 3 bases clipped from V and 2 bases from J, the junction kept 5 bases outside the gene matches. CDR1 and CDR2 (germline): SEHNR, FQNEAQ (reference sequence). CDR3 length: 15 amino acids. DNA for the CDR3: TGTGCCAGCAGCTTGGGGGACAGGGCAGCCTACGAGCAGTACTTC. Translation: CASSLGDRAAYEQYF.

This rearrangement joins TRBV5-1 to TRBJ2-3; D unresolved. The V and J ends lost 3 bases and 1 base respectively, with 6 bases between them. Germline CDR1 and CDR2: SGHRS and YFSETQ. The CDR3 sequence is 13 residues long. The CDR3 DNA sequence: TGCGCCAGCAGCTCTCCCCGCACAGATACGCAGTATTTT. Protein sequence: CASSSPRTDTQYF.

This chain joins TRBV11-2 and TRBJ2-7; no clear D. The V end lost 3 bases, the J end lost 4 bases, and 13 bases lay between the germline ends. Per germline, CDR1 SGHAT and CDR2 FQNNGV. The CDR3 totals 14 residues. CDR3 bases: TGTGCCAGCAGCTTCGACTCGGTCGGGTACGAGCAGTACTTC. The encoded protein is CASSFDSVGYEQYF.

This chain joins TRBV4-2 and TRBJ1-1, with D uncertain. The CDR3 is 13 amino acids. With 1 base removed from V and 4 bases from J, the gap between germline ends came to 7 bases. CDR1 is LGHNA and CDR2 is YNFKEQ in the germline V gene. CDR3 region: CASSQGSGTEAFF. The DNA of the CDR3 is TGTGCCAGCAGCCAAGGGTCGGGCACTGAAGCTTTCTTT.

This clone appeared a few times. V usage is TRBV2 and J usage is TRBJ1-2, with TRBD1 identical over 7 bases. Germline V gene lookup returns CDR1 SNHLY and CDR2 FYNNEI. This CDR3 is 13 amino acids long. Losses at the gene ends were 7 bases for V and 13 bases for J; bases not matched to a gene: 15. The CDR3 DNA follows: TGTGCCAGCAAAGGACAGGCTTTGTGGGGGCTCACCTTC. Protein sequence: CASKGQALWGLTF.

The rearrangement links TRBV28 to TRBJ2-7, with TRBD2 matching over 8 bases. Trimming removed 5 bases from V and 4 bases from J; junction bases left unmatched: 10. Germline V gene sequence: CDR1 MDHEN, CDR2 SYDVKM. CDR3 length equals 15 residues. The CDR3 reads CASSPTGGRLYEQYF. In DNA form, the CDR3 reads TGTGCCAGCAGTCCAACTGGCGGGAGGTTGTACGAGCAGTACTTC.

This chain links TRBV11-2 with TRBJ2-5; D uncertain. The CDR3 spans 13 residues. Germline values: CDR1 SGHAT, CDR2 FQNNGV. V lost 5 bases and J 0 bases, leaving 7 bases between the germline ends. The CDR3 DNA reads as TGTGCCAGCAGCCCACACGACCAAGAGACCCAGTACTTC. It translates to CASSPHDQETQYF.

V is TRBV3-1 (or the pseudogene TRBV3-2) and J is TRBJ2-3; 8 bases fit TRBD1. CDR3 length: 15 amino acids. V lost 4 bases, J lost 4 bases, and 7 bases stayed unmatched. Germline CDR1 LGHDT, CDR2 YNNKEL (reference sequence). CDR3 loop: CASSPPPGGPDTQYF. The CDR3 DNA reads TGTGCCAGCAGCCCCCCACCAGGGGGCCCAGATACGCAGTATTTT.

The chain employs TRBV11-2 and TRBJ2-1; 11 positions agree with TRBD2. CDR1 is SGHAT and CDR2 is FQNNGV in the germline V gene. Losses at the gene ends were 1 base for V and 10 bases for J; bases not matched to a gene: 9. This CDR3 has 16 residues. The CDR3 nucleotides are TGTGCCAGCAGCTTAGTTCTACTAGCGGGGGTCCCAGAGCAGTTCTTC. This translates into CASSLVLLAGVPEQFF. The entire variable domain, with the rest obtained from reference TRBV11-2 and TRBJ2-1, is as follows: EAGVAQSPRYKIIEKRQSVAFWCNPISGHATLYWYQQILGQGPKLLIQFQNNGVVDDSQLPKDRFSAERLKGVDSTLKIQPAKLEDSAVYLCASSLVLLAGVPEQFFGPGTRLTVL.

The V and J genes are TRBV23-1 and TRBJ2-7, with TRBD1 matching over 9 bases. TRBV23-1 is classed as an ORF, of uncertain function. The CDR3 extends over 17 amino acids. V lost 1 base to trimming and J lost 5 bases; unmatched junction nucleotides: 12. Here the CDR3 reads CASSQFNRGRVSHEQYF. The DNA for the CDR3 is TGCGCCAGCAGTCAATTCAACAGGGGGCGCGTTAGCCACGAGCAGTACTTC.

The V and J genes are TRBV11-3 and TRBJ1-1; D is possibly TRBD1 (5 bases). CDR3 length: 14 residues. The germline V and J ends were trimmed by 5 bases and 0 bases, with 10 bases remaining between them. CDR1 is SGHNT and CDR2 is YENEEA in the germline V gene. The CDR3 reads CASSQTALNTEAFF. The CDR3 DNA follows: TGTGCCAGCAGCCAGACAGCACTGAACACTGAAGCTTTCTTT.

This sequence joins TRBV6-5 and TRBJ2-3; 9 bases align to TRBD2. This CDR3 region has 14 residues. Germline V gives CDR1 MNHEY, CDR2 SVGAGI. The V and J ends lost 9 bases and 2 bases, in that order; junction bases with no gene match: 6. The DNA of the CDR3 is TGTGCCAGTAGCCTAGCGGGGAACACAGATACGCAGTATTTT. Its translation is CASSLAGNTDTQYF.

This clone was observed a single time. This chain joins TRBV10-3 and TRBJ1-2; TRBD1 is a possible D gene (6 bases). The CDR3 covers 13 residues. The V gene lost 6 bases and the J gene lost 6 bases, with 14 bases spanning the gap. Germline V gives CDR1 ENHRY, CDR2 SYGVKD. The CDR3 nucleotides are TGTGCCATCAGACCTAGGACAGATCATGGCTACACCTTC. Its translation: CAIRPRTDHGYTF.

The table lists this clone with a count of one. The rearrangement links TRBV27 to TRBJ2-4, with TRBD2 as a possible D gene (6 bases). The CDR3 sequence is 14 residues long. Germline CDR1 MNHEY, CDR2 SMNVEV (reference sequence). Trimming pared 6 bases from V and 0 bases from J, leaving 9 bases between. For the CDR3, the DNA is TGTGCCAGCAGGCTAGCGTTAGCCAAAAACATTCAGTACTTC. It codes for CASRLALAKNIQYF.

This chain links TRBV5-1 with TRBJ1-4, with a possible D match to TRBD1 (5 bases). The CDR3 length is 15 residues. Looked up from germline, CDR1 is SGHRS and CDR2 is YFSETQ. V was clipped by 0 bases and J by 8 bases, with 14 bases between them. The CDR3 DNA sequence: TGCGCCAGCAGCTTGGGGGCAGGGCTGAGGGAAAAACTGTTTTTT. Translated, it gives CASSLGAGLREKLFF.

This chain links TRBV13 with TRBJ2-1; 12 bases agree with TRBD2. CDR1 is PRHDT, CDR2 FYEKMQ, per germline (reference sequence). The CDR3 is made up of 16 amino acids. The trim removed 5 bases at V and 3 bases at J, leaving 5 bases unmatched. The CDR3 bases are TGTGCCAGCAGCGCCTGGACTAGCGGGATCTACAATGAGCAGTTCTTC. Protein product: CASSAWTSGIYNEQFF.

This chain links TRBV7-3 with TRBJ1-6; perhaps TRBD1 as D (6 bases). The CDR3 sequence is 16 residues long. Per the germline V gene, CDR1 is SGHTA and CDR2 is FQGTGA. Between the trimmed V and J ends, which lost 3 bases and 13 bases, there was a span of 22 bases. CDR3 sequence: CASSLVAGVTPSPLHF. DNA of the CDR3: TGTGCCAGCAGCTTGGTCGCAGGGGTGACTCCATCGCCCCTCCACTTT.

The rearrangement joins TRBV27 to TRBJ1-6, with no clear D. The CDR3 length is 19 residues. V shed 0 bases and J shed 0 bases, with 15 bases lying between them. CDR1 is MNHEY and CDR2 is SMNVEV in the germline V gene (reference sequence). Here the CDR3 DNA reads TGTGCCAGCAGTTTATCGTCGGGATACCTAAGCTCCTATAATTCACCCCTCCACTTT. This encodes CASSLSSGYLSSYNSPLHF.